The clone carrying this T cell receptor beta chain has a handful of counts. The antigen remains unidentified. Every TCR cDNA molecule bore a unique molecular identifier. TCRdb passed the 5' RACE reads through MiXCR, listing each CDR3 protein once. The table shows about 100,000 distinct CDR3 sequences, with nearly 4.5% occurring only once. Specified time point: sample taken at primary tumor resection. The donors comprised about 70 untreated early-stage non-small cell lung cancer patients. Unsorted whole RNA of tumor, nontumor lung or frozen PBMC was sequenced. V lost 0 bases to trimming and J lost 5 bases; unmatched junction nucleotides: 7. Germline V lookup: CDR1 MNHEY, CDR2 SVGAGI. The CDR3 loop spans 16 amino acids. This entry is derived from a study of spatial heterogeneity in lung cancer. Study-wide context: Sequencing consistently turned up more beta-chain sequences than alpha-chain sequences.

Whole-study findings and limits: The study found that expanded intratumoral alpha and beta TCR counts tracked tumor mutation counts.

V and J are TRBV6-5 and TRBJ2-3; 8 bases line up with TRBD2. The clonotype comes from a male donor with early-stage non-small cell lung cancer. The sequencing here drew on lung tumor tissue, taken at surgery. CDR3 nucleotide sequence: TGTGCCAGCAGTTACTCAGCGGGGGTTGTAGGAGATACGCAGTATTTT. It yields the protein CASSYSAGVVGDTQYF.